This TCR beta chain came from a study of vaccination and CD4 T cells after COVID-19. Turning to the study itself: Overlapping spike peptides served as the stimulus for the cells. These peptides came from SARS-CoV-2 and from the common cold coronaviruses HCoV-NL63, HCoV-OC43 and HCoV-229E.

Noted treatment: approximately nine-day PBMC culture with coronavirus spike peptide pools or control peptides (ViraFEST assay). Samples of CD4+ T cells were obtained from the unexposed donor before the COVID-19 pandemic (2011-2018). Where cell yield allowed, unexposed-donor CD4+ T cells were probed with SARS-CoV-2 S/N and four cold-coronavirus spikes. As concerns this clonotype: As yet, its antigen is unknown.

With the Oncomine TCR Beta short-read assay, DNA from cultured CD4+ T cells was sequenced. Investigators obtained genomic DNA by extraction from cultured CD4+ T cells. One entry per CDR3 protein results from TCRdb running MiXCR on the PCR reads. The table includes 8,500 to 10,000 distinct CDR3 sequences, 60% detected once. This CDR3 comprises 14 residues. V was cut by 5 bases and J by 6 bases, with 16 bases left in between. CDR1 and CDR2 from the germline V gene are MNHNS and SASEGT. This sequence was found in a human donor in good health. Sequences were obtained from CD4+ T cells from blood, cultured in vitro. The rearrangement uses TRBV6-1 and TRBJ1-1, with a possible D match to TRBD1 (5 bases). The CDR3 protein is CASSPEAQGAEAFF. Here the CDR3 DNA reads TGTGCCAGCAGTCCCGAGGCCCAAGGGGCTGAAGCTTTCTTT.